This paragraph reports one TCR beta chain. Its recognized antigen is unknown. No quality values exist for individual bases; no much larger clone is one base distant. Trimming costs V 2 bases and J 1 base, and their ends lie 9 bases apart. CDR1 and CDR2 are drawn from the germline V gene: SGDLS, YYNGEE. The CDR3 goes from the cysteine to the phenylalanine over 14 residues. CDR3 DNA only is kept here, 42 bases in frame from base 1. This sample was included in a study of tumor-infiltrating lymphocytes in localized non-small cell lung cancer (dated by TCRdb to about 2021). Regarding the complete study: The cohort included patients whose samples were collected after neoadjuvant chemotherapy, as well as both smokers and never-smokers and several histologies. Each patient contributed resected tumor tissue and uninvolved lung tissue from the same patient, described as non-adjacent to the tumor. Alongside flow cytometry, multiplex immunofluorescence, RNA-seq, exome sequencing and proteomics, TCR sequencing was applied to the same patients as one of several integrated assays. In total, the ICON cohort consisted of over a hundred surgical patients with localized non-small cell lung cancer who had their tumors resected. A total of 55 patients were part of the paired comparison of immunoSEQ T-cell fraction between tumor and uninvolved lung.

The T-cell fraction in tumor and uninvolved lung tissue was provided by TCR sequencing with the immunoSEQ assay. The paper's processing steps were these. In the survival analysis, patients were divided into a high T-cell fraction group (upper tertile) and a low T-cell fraction group (lower two tertiles), and the two groups were compared using a log-rank test. A signed-rank test was used to test paired tumor versus uninvolved lung differences in T-cell fraction. As stored in TCRdb, this immuneACCESS dataset retains in-frame rearrangements with V and J assigned. A fraction of the clones does not appear; measured against another copy, unresolved V genes explain less than half of the discrepancy, and the remainder lacks a known reason. That table supplies the V and J calls and clone size; D and trimming were determined from the DNA. Here the sample has about 9,200 clones; roughly four fifths occur a single time. More than 8% of the sample is in the top ten clones.

Summary of the overall study and its limitations: The TCR-derived T-cell fraction showed no difference between the flow cytometry-defined immunotypes IM1 (good prognosis) and IM2 (poor prognosis). Consistent with immunofluorescence CD3 counts, TCRbeta sequencing supported greater T cell infiltration in tumors than in uninvolved lung tissue. Since assay coverage differed from patient to patient depending on how much tissue was available, TCR sequencing was done for only a subset of the cohort. Different pieces of the same tissue were used for different assays, so technical variation could not be separated from intratumor heterogeneity.

Enrollment in ICON was initiated in early 2016, and the last patient was enrolled in 2018. Fresh tumor and matched uninvolved tissue for in-depth immune analyses, including TCR sequencing, were collected from a subcohort of about 77 patients. DNA for TCR sequencing was isolated from bulk tissue, and no cell sorting was done. The sequence is built from TRBV9 and TRBJ1-1; the D gene is perhaps TRBD1, on 6 matching bases. The sequence was collected from a human donor with non-small cell lung cancer. Input material: uninvolved lung tissue not adjacent to the tumor. The CDR3 region reads CASSVGDTNTEAFF. DNA sequence: TGTGCCAGCAGCGTTGGGGACACGAACACTGAAGCTTTCTTT.